The 10 T cell receptor beta chains below were found in one sample sequenced in a study of naive and memory T cell subsets. Two oligonucleotides, mixed equimolar, formed the beta constant-region primer covering TRBC1 and TRBC2. Nested alpha and beta constant-region primers with the SP2 primer drove four PCR rounds on ligated cDNA. In TCRdb, the UMI-ligation and nested PCR reads were re-called with MiXCR into one record per CDR3 protein. The table has some 82,000 distinct CDR3 sequences, over 9% seen once. What was sequenced was naive CD8+ T cells from blood. These receptors were obtained from a human donor in good health.

The sample holds a few counts of this clonotype. CDR3 in DNA: TGTGCCAGCAGACCCAGGACAGCCGCTGGAAACACCATATATTTT. Residues: CASRPRTAAGNTIYF. V gene TRBV6-5 combines with J gene TRBJ1-3; D may be TRBD1 (6 bases). The CDR3 consists of 15 residues. The V and J ends lost 6 bases and 2 bases respectively, with 14 bases between them. Germline lookup yields CDR1 MNHEY and CDR2 SVGAGI.

This clonotype showed up just a few times. The rearrangement uses TRBV4-1 and TRBJ2-7, with D maybe TRBD1 (5 bases). CDR1 is MGHRA, CDR2 YSYEKL, per germline. Between the trimmed V and J ends, which lost 1 base and 8 bases, there was a span of 15 bases. This CDR3 is 14 amino acids long. CDR3: CASSQVGAPSQQYF. Here the CDR3 DNA reads TGCGCCAGCAGCCAAGTAGGGGCCCCGAGCCAGCAGTACTTC.

This clonotype was picked up one time. The rearrangement uses TRBV4-2 and TRBJ2-1; a possible D gene is TRBD2 (6 bases). V lost 1 base to trimming and J lost 0 bases, with 13 bases between them. Germline V gene lookup returns CDR1 LGHNA and CDR2 YNFKEQ. This CDR3 comprises 17 residues. CDR3 residues: CASSQVRGGASYNEQFF. CDR3 coding DNA: TGTGCCAGCAGCCAAGTGCGCGGCGGGGCCTCCTACAATGAGCAGTTCTTC.

CDR3 region: CASNLEGGNTIYF. The DNA of the CDR3 is TGTGCCAGCAACCTGGAGGGAGGAAACACCATATATTTT. The chain is built from TRBV6-6 and TRBJ1-3; D is undetermined. CDR1 is MNHNY, CDR2 SVGAGI, per germline (reference sequence). Trimming took off 7 bases at V and 4 bases at J, with 11 bases between the two ends. The CDR3 extends over 13 amino acids.

The table lists this clonotype with many counts. V gene TRBV27 combines with J gene TRBJ1-1, with D maybe TRBD1 (5 bases). V gave up 2 bases and J gave up 4 bases, with 14 bases separating them. This CDR3 is built from 15 residues. CDR1 is MNHEY, CDR2 SMNVEV, per germline (reference sequence). CDR3 region: CASSLGWRGTTEAFF. As DNA, the CDR3 is TGTGCCAGCAGTTTAGGTTGGCGGGGGACCACTGAAGCTTTCTTT.

The chain uses TRBV23-1 and TRBJ2-7; D may match TRBD1 or TRBD2 (5 bases each). TRBV23-1 is sorted into the ORF group, with uncertain function. This CDR3 comprises 13 residues. Trimming took off 6 bases at V and 2 bases at J, with 11 bases between the two ends. The CDR3 coding sequence is TGCGCCAGCAGGGGGCTAGCTACCTACGAGCAGTACTTC. It translates to CASRGLATYEQYF.

This clonotype was recorded a few times. The chain uses TRBV18 and TRBJ1-2; 7 bases are a match to TRBD1. The V gene's germline CDR1 is KGHSH and CDR2 LQKENI. The CDR3 contains 16 residues. V was pared by 2 bases and J by 0 bases, with 6 bases of the junction left unmatched. CDR3 in DNA: TGTGCCAGCTCACCAAACAGGGGCTTGTCTAACTATGGCTACACCTTC. Translating it yields CASSPNRGLSNYGYTF.

The chain carries TRBV5-6 and TRBJ2-1; TRBD2 agrees at 9 bases. Germline lookup yields CDR1 SGHDT and CDR2 YYEEEE. V dropped 0 bases and J dropped 2; count of bases not matched to a gene: 6. CDR3 length: 17 residues. Here the CDR3 DNA reads TGTGCCAGCAGCTTGGAGTTCGGCGGGAGGGCCTACAATGAGCAGTTCTTC. This encodes CASSLEFGGRAYNEQFF.

This clonotype was found many times. This CDR3 reads CASSLGSLNYGYTF. The CDR3 DNA is TGTGCCAGCAGCTTAGGCAGCCTTAACTATGGCTACACCTTC. This chain joins TRBV7-9 and TRBJ1-2; D not certain. Deletions cut 1 base from V and 1 base from J, with 7 bases between. The CDR3 loop spans 14 amino acids. Germline CDR1 reads SEHNR; CDR2 reads FQNEAQ (reference sequence).

This clonotype showed up just a few times. DNA for the CDR3: TGTGCCAGCAGTTTACCCTCTAGCGGGAGAATGCGAGACACCGGGGAGCTGTTTTTT. Its protein product is CASSLPSSGRMRDTGELFF. The chain recombines TRBV12-3 or TRBV12-4 with TRBJ2-2; TRBD2 matches at 10 bases. This CDR3 is 19 amino acids long. Unmatched junction bases numbered 12, after V lost 2 bases and J lost 3 bases.